This T cell receptor (beta chain) was sequenced for a study of graft-versus-host responses after intestinal transplantation. CDR1 and CDR2 (germline): MGHDK, SYGVNS. V was pared by 3 bases and J by 5 bases, with 4 bases of the junction left unmatched. The CDR3 contains 15 residues. General study points: The recipient marrow held GvH clones, and some of them showed up first in ileum or blood.

Data came from immunoSEQ multiplex PCR; TCRdb stores just in-frame clones and leaves some out. The table lists approximately 4,200 clones, roughly 21% of them singletons. In its sample, this clone ranks as medium-sized. Specimen: alloreactive CD4+ T cells from a mixed lymphocyte reaction culture, collected before transplantation. As for subset: CFSE-low proliferating T cells sorted from approximately six-day pre-transplant mixed lymphocyte reaction (GvH or HvG direction). The origin of this receptor is a human patient who was an organ donor for intestinal transplantation. V usage is TRBV25-1 and J usage is TRBJ1-4; 9 bases agree with TRBD1. The CDR3 spells CASSDWGQGNEKLFF. CDR3 in DNA: TGTGCCAGCAGTGACTGGGGACAGGGAAATGAAAAACTGTTTTTT.